The 17 T cell receptor beta chains given below trace back to one sample, sequenced in a study of T cells after posttransplantation cyclophosphamide. A marrow graft followed busulfan-fludarabine conditioning, with cyclophosphamide on days +3 and +4. This table comes from immunoSEQ multiplex PCR, and its TCRdb copy is limited to in-frame clones, with some not included. The sample lists thousands of clones, over 75% occurring once. The material sequenced was PBMCs, taken after allogeneic stem cell transplant with posttransplant cyclophosphamide. These receptors were obtained from a female patient between 40 and 55 years old who received an allogeneic stem cell transplant from an unrelated donor, was CMV-positive, and had no GVHD. The T cells may partly be graft donor cells.

The gene calls are TRBV19 and TRBJ1-5; a possible D gene is TRBD1 (6 bases). The CDR3 runs to 14 residues. Germline V gene data show CDR1 as LNHDA and CDR2 as SQIVND (reference sequence). V was shortened by 5 bases and J by 3 bases, with 11 bases between the two germline ends. The chain's CDR3 is CASSRQGINQPQHF. The CDR3 nucleotides read TGTGCCAGTAGTCGGCAGGGGATCAATCAGCCCCAGCATTTT.

J is TRBJ1-4 and V is TRBV25-1, with D possibly matching TRBD1 (5 bases). The CDR3 runs 12 residues. Trimming removed 3 bases at V and 6 bases at J, with 5 bases between. Germline assignment: CDR1 MGHDK and CDR2 SYGVNS. The CDR3 here is CASSDRDEKLFF. Written as DNA, the CDR3 is TGTGCCAGCAGTGACAGGGATGAAAAACTGTTTTTT.

This sequence joins TRBV4-3 and TRBJ1-6; TRBD1 matches 7 bases. CDR3 length equals 17 residues. J lost 6 bases, V lost 0 bases, and 8 bases had no gene match. The germline CDR1 and CDR2 sequences are LGHNA and YSLEER. CDR3 sequence: CASSQERGPNLNSPLHF. In nucleotides, the CDR3 is TGCGCCAGCAGCCAAGAAAGGGGGCCAAACCTTAATTCACCCCTCCACTTT.

V is TRBV5-1 and J is TRBJ2-2; D might be TRBD2 (6 bases). Germline values: CDR1 SGHRS, CDR2 YFSETQ. The V and J ends lost 0 bases and 5 bases respectively, with 11 bases between them. This CDR3 is 15 amino acids long. The CDR3 nucleotides are TGCGCCAGCAGCTTGGCAGCGGCGGGGACCGGGGAGCTGTTTTTT. This gives the protein CASSLAAAGTGELFF.

The gene calls are TRBV5-4 and TRBJ2-7, with a weak D call TRBD1 (6 bases). This CDR3 has 14 amino acids. Looked up from germline, CDR1 is SGHNT and CDR2 is YYREEE (reference sequence). The germline V and J ends were trimmed by 2 bases and 0 bases, with 9 bases remaining between them. The chain's CDR3 is CASSLGGASYEQYF. CDR3 nucleotide sequence: TGTGCCAGCAGCTTAGGGGGTGCCTCCTACGAGCAGTACTTC.

This chain uses TRBV5-4 with TRBJ2-3; 10 bases are a match to TRBD2. From germline, CDR1 is SGHNT and CDR2 YYREEE (reference sequence). The CDR3 is made up of 14 amino acids. V lost 4 bases to trimming and J lost 5 bases; unmatched junction nucleotides: 4. The CDR3 loop is CASSISGGIDTQYF. In nucleotides, the CDR3 is TGTGCCAGCAGCATTAGCGGGGGGATAGATACGCAGTATTTT.

The rearrangement uses TRBV7-2 and TRBJ2-3; 11 bases are shared with TRBD1. CDR3 length equals 18 residues. From germline, CDR1 is SGHTA and CDR2 FQGNSA. V dropped 4 bases and J dropped 0; count of bases not matched to a gene: 9. The CDR3 DNA is TGTGCCAGCAGCTCCAGATGGACAGGGGGCTTTAGCACAGATACGCAGTATTTT. Amino acids: CASSSRWTGGFSTDTQYF.

The rearrangement uses TRBV19 and TRBJ1-3, with D hard to call. The V gene lost 0 bases and the J gene lost 0 bases, with 9 bases spanning the gap. This CDR3 has 16 amino acids. In germline, CDR1 is LNHDA, CDR2 SQIVND (reference sequence). The CDR3 nucleotides are TGTGCCAGTAGTATAGACCACGCCAGCTCTGGAAACACCATATATTTT. Protein product: CASSIDHASSGNTIYF.

Written as DNA, the CDR3 is TGTGCCAGCAGTGAATATGTAGCGGGGGGCCCCTACGAGCAGTACTTC. This encodes CASSEYVAGGPYEQYF. The chain combines TRBV6-1 with TRBJ2-7, with 10 bases aligning to TRBD2. Per germline, CDR1 MNHNS and CDR2 SASEGT. The CDR3 sequence is 16 residues long. V was clipped by 2 bases and J by 2 bases; unmatched bases: 6.

CDR3: CASSQTGVNSPLHF. The CDR3 bases are TGTGCCAGCTCACAAACAGGGGTCAATTCACCCCTCCACTTT. The chain links TRBV18 to TRBJ1-6; TRBD1 aligns across 7 bases. The CDR3 runs 14 residues. Looked up from germline, CDR1 is KGHSH and CDR2 is LQKENI. Losses at the gene ends were 4 bases for V and 7 bases for J; bases not matched to a gene: 4.

The table lists this clone with a count of one. The CDR3 region is CARSLGTSGGYEQYF. CDR3 nucleotide sequence: TGTGCCAGAAGCTTGGGGACTAGCGGGGGCTACGAGCAGTACTTC. The chain employs TRBV5-3 and TRBJ2-7; 13 bases are a match to TRBD2. TRBV5-3 is known as an ORF, though its function is uncertain. CDR3 length: 15 amino acids. The junction had 0 bases not matched to a gene; V was cut back by 0 bases and J by 3 bases.

The chain is built from TRBV5-1 and TRBJ1-1; TRBD1 is a possible D gene (5 bases). This CDR3 comprises 14 residues. V was shortened by 4 bases and J by 8 bases, with 18 bases between the two germline ends. CDR1 and CDR2 (germline): SGHRS, YFSETQ. CDR3 sequence: CASSIRAASPEAFF. As DNA, the CDR3 is TGCGCCAGCAGCATCAGGGCCGCCAGCCCCGAAGCTTTCTTT.

V and J are TRBV5-1 and TRBJ2-5, with 7 bases fitting TRBD2. Germline CDR1 and CDR2: SGHRS and YFSETQ. The J segment lost 4 bases and the V segment lost 4 bases, leaving 7 bases of the junction unmatched. CDR3 length: 14 residues. In DNA, the CDR3 is TGCGCCAGCAGCAACCCGACGGGGGGAGAGACCCAGTACTTC. Amino acids: CASSNPTGGETQYF.

The V and J genes are TRBV30 and TRBJ2-7; 7 bases fit TRBD1. The germline gives CDR1 GTSNPN, CDR2 SVGIG (reference sequence). CDR3 length: 14 amino acids. The ends lost 5 bases at V and 2 bases at J; junction bases unmatched: 9. The DNA of the CDR3 is TGTGCCTGGGGGGCCCCAACAGGGGCCTACGAGCAGTACTTC. Translation gives CAWGAPTGAYEQYF.

The chain links TRBV2 to TRBJ2-7; D gene ambiguous. This CDR3 spans 13 amino acids. Looked up from germline, CDR1 is SNHLY and CDR2 is FYNNEI. V lost 7 bases to trimming and J lost 2 bases, with 12 bases between them. CDR3 loop: CASTKGTTYEQYF. CDR3 DNA sequence: TGTGCCAGCACTAAAGGTACTACCTACGAGCAGTACTTC. Together with reference TRBV2 and TRBJ2-7, the CDR3 gives the full variable domain: EPEVTQTPSHQVTQMGQEVILRCVPISNHLYFYWYRQILGQKVEFLVSFYNNEISEKSEIFDDQFSVERPDGSNFTLKIRSTKLEDSAMYFCASTKGTTYEQYFGPGTRLTVT.

V gene TRBV5-5 combines with J gene TRBJ1-1; 10 nucleotides match TRBD1. CDR1 and CDR2 (germline): SGHKS, YYEKEE (reference sequence). Losses at the gene ends were 4 bases for V and 3 bases for J; bases not matched to a gene: 6. The CDR3 loop spans 15 amino acids. The DNA for the CDR3 is TGTGCCAGCAGCCCCAGGACAGGGGGGGACACTGAAGCTTTCTTT. This translates into CASSPRTGGDTEAFF.

This chain uses TRBV4-3 with TRBJ1-2; maybe TRBD1 (5 bases). This CDR3 spans 16 amino acids. V shed 3 bases and J shed 3 bases, with 17 bases lying between them. Germline V CDR1 and CDR2: LGHNA, YSLEER. CDR3 DNA sequence: TGCGCCAGCAGCCAGGCCTCCCCGTGGGGGGACTATGGCTACACCTTC. This encodes CASSQASPWGDYGYTF.